This TCR beta chain is from a study of blood T cell repertoires in COVID-19. Overall study context: Whether acute or convalescent, the COVID-19 samples came from the United States, Italy and Spain.

Germline CDR1 and CDR2: SGHVS and FNYEAQ. CDR3 length: 17 residues. V was trimmed by 6 bases and J by 0 bases, leaving 21 bases between them. In the original workflow: How many nucleated cells were present was estimated from reference gene primer amplification. Clones were sequenced by immunoSEQ multiplex PCR, and TCRdb holds only the in-frame ones, with some missing. Clone size and the V and J calls come from that table; the DNA yielded D and trimming. The sample carries tens of thousands of clones, roughly 86% recorded once. Material for sequencing was peripheral blood. This chain links TRBV7-6 with TRBJ2-7; weak D call: TRBD2 (5 bases). The clonotype comes from a human donor in a cohort sampled during active COVID-19. As DNA, the CDR3 is TGTGCCAGCAGTCGTAACTTACAGAGGGCGGGCTCCTACGAGCAGTACTTC. It codes for CASSRNLQRAGSYEQYF.